Presented here are 14 T cell receptor beta chains from one specimen sequenced in a study of T cell repertoires in cytomegalovirus infection. TCRdb passed the reads through MiXCR, listing each CDR3 protein once. The table has 450,000 to 550,000 distinct CDR3 sequences, about 15% seen once. Sequenced: CD8+ T cells from PBMCs. The source is a human donor in good health (CMV status not recorded). Some clones in this sample may be carry-over from other donors' samples.

This clonotype occurred a few times. The chain combines TRBV9 with TRBJ1-1; no definite D call. There are 12 residues in the CDR3. Trimming cost V 5 bases and J 2 bases, with 7 bases left between them. Germline V gene sequence: CDR1 SGDLS, CDR2 YYNGEE. CDR3 sequence reads: CASSRSNTEAFF. The CDR3 DNA reads TGTGCCAGCAGTCGGTCAAACACTGAAGCTTTCTTT.

The V call is TRBV3-1, the J call TRBJ2-1; no clear D. V dropped 0 bases and J dropped 5 bases, with 2 bases sitting between them. The CDR3 is made up of 12 amino acids. The germline V gene encodes CDR1 LGHDT and CDR2 YNNKEL (reference sequence). The CDR3, as DNA: TGTGCCAGCAGCCAAGATGACAATGAGCAGTTCTTC. Translation: CASSQDDNEQFF.

This clonotype was seen only a few times. The chain employs TRBV4-1 and TRBJ2-3; 9 bases line up with TRBD2. Trimming cost V 4 bases and J 6 bases; bases outside gene matches: 8. Germline CDR1 MGHRA, CDR2 YSYEKL. This CDR3 comprises 15 residues. The CDR3 region is CASSPVAGGADTQYF. DNA for the CDR3: TGCGCCAGCAGCCCCGTTGCGGGAGGGGCGGATACGCAGTATTTT.

This clonotype was observed many times. The rearrangement joins TRBV7-9 to TRBJ2-6; unclear D gene. The V gene's germline CDR1 is SEHNR and CDR2 FQNEAQ (reference sequence). The germline V and J ends were trimmed by 4 bases and 0 bases, with 7 bases remaining between them. The CDR3 covers 15 residues. The CDR3 DNA follows: TGTGCCAGCAGCTCTCAGTCCTCTGGGGCCAACGTCCTGACTTTC. Its protein is CASSSQSSGANVLTF.

This clonotype was recorded a few times. This chain joins TRBV20-1 and TRBJ2-5; D may be TRBD1 or TRBD2 (6 bases each). CDR3 length equals 13 residues. V was cut by 1 base and J by 5 bases, with 11 bases left in between. Germline CDR1 is DFQATT and CDR2 is SNEGSKA (reference sequence). The CDR3, as DNA: TGCAGTGCTAGAGCGGGGGCCGGGGAGACCCAGTACTTC. The encoded protein is CSARAGAGETQYF.

In nucleotides, the CDR3 is TGTGCCAGCAGCCCACCGAGGGGGGGGGAGCAGTACTTC. It translates to CASSPPRGGEQYF. The chain joins TRBV9 to TRBJ2-7, with TRBD2 as a possible D gene (7 bases). This CDR3 contains 13 residues. Germline V CDR1 and CDR2: SGDLS, YYNGEE. Trimming shortened V by 4 bases and J by 7 bases, and 15 bases separated the two germline ends.

J is TRBJ1-5 and V is TRBV7-2; tentative D call: TRBD1 (6 bases). Trimming took 2 bases from V and 7 from J, leaving 18 bases between them. The CDR3 runs to 16 residues. In germline, CDR1 is SGHTA, CDR2 FQGNSA. The CDR3 is CASSLPRGGAGQPQHF. The CDR3 DNA follows: TGTGCCAGCAGCTTACCTCGGGGGGGCGCCGGACAGCCCCAGCATTTT.

The V and J genes are TRBV6-1 and TRBJ1-1, with unresolved D. Germline V gene sequence: CDR1 MNHNS, CDR2 SASEGT. The CDR3 is 11 amino acids. Deletions cut 2 bases from V and 10 bases from J, with 8 bases between. The CDR3 coding sequence is TGTGCCAGCAGTGAAAGAGAAAGAGCTTTCTTT. This gives the protein CASSERERAFF.

Many counts were recorded for this clonotype. CDR3 nucleotides: TGTGCCAGCAGGCCCCCCAGTGTGGCGAACACTGAAGCTTTCTTT. It codes for CASRPPSVANTEAFF. This rearrangement joins TRBV12-3 or TRBV12-4 to TRBJ1-1, with D unresolved. V was shortened by 6 bases and J by 1 base, with 15 bases between the two germline ends. The CDR3 runs 15 residues.

There are many counts of this clonotype. The chain has TRBV7-8 and TRBJ1-4; 7 nucleotides line up with TRBD1. Unmatched junction bases numbered 6, after V lost 5 bases and J lost 0 bases. The CDR3 totals 16 residues. Germline lookup yields CDR1 SGHVS and CDR2 FQNEAQ. The CDR3 DNA reads TGTGCCAGCAGCACCGGGACAGAGGCAACTAATGAAAAACTGTTTTTT. Its translation is CASSTGTEATNEKLFF.

This clonotype was seen many times. V usage is TRBV7-9 and J usage is TRBJ2-7, with TRBD1 matching 11 bases. The CDR3 runs 15 residues. The ends lost 5 bases at V and 3 bases at J; junction bases unmatched: 6. Germline V gene lookup returns CDR1 SEHNR and CDR2 FQNEAQ (reference sequence). For the CDR3, the DNA is TGTGCCAGCAGCCCCCGGGACAGGGGGAACTACGAGCAGTACTTC. Protein sequence: CASSPRDRGNYEQYF.

The CDR3 region is CASSFKRFSYNEQFF. CDR3 nucleotide sequence: TGTGCCAGCAGCTTTAAGCGCTTCTCCTACAATGAGCAGTTCTTC. This chain uses TRBV5-5 with TRBJ2-1; D uncertain. V lost 2 bases and J lost 0, with 9 bases in between. This CDR3 contains 15 residues. Germline V CDR1 and CDR2: SGHKS, YYEKEE (reference sequence).

The table lists this clonotype with a few counts. CDR3: CASSQESEQYF. The CDR3 DNA is TGTGCCAGCAGCCAAGAATCCGAGCAGTACTTC. The chain links TRBV4-2 to TRBJ2-7, with D unclear. V lost 0 bases to trimming and J lost 6 bases, with 3 bases between them. The CDR3 sequence is 11 residues long. Germline V CDR1 and CDR2: LGHNA, YNFKEQ.

The chain couples TRBV11-1 to TRBJ2-7, with 7 bases that match TRBD1. J lost 2 bases, V lost 4 bases, and 8 bases had no gene match. The germline CDR1 and CDR2 sequences are SGHAT and FQDESV (reference sequence). The CDR3 length is 15 residues. The CDR3 DNA reads as TGTGCCAGCAGCTCGACAGGGTGGTCCACCTACGAGCAGTACTTC. Translation gives CASSSTGWSTYEQYF.